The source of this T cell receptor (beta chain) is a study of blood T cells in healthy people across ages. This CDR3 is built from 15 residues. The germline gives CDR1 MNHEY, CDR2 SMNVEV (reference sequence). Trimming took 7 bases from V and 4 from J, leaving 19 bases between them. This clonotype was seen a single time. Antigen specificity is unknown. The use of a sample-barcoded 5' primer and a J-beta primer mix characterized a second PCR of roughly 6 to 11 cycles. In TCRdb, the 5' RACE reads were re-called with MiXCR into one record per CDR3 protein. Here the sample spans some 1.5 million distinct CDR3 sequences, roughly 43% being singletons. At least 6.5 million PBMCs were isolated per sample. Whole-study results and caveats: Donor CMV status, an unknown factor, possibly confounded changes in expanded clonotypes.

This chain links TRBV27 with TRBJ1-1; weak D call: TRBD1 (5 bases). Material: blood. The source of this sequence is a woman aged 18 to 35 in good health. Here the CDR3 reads CASMNWGSIPTEAFF. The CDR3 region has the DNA TGTGCCAGCATGAATTGGGGGTCGATACCCACTGAAGCTTTCTTT.